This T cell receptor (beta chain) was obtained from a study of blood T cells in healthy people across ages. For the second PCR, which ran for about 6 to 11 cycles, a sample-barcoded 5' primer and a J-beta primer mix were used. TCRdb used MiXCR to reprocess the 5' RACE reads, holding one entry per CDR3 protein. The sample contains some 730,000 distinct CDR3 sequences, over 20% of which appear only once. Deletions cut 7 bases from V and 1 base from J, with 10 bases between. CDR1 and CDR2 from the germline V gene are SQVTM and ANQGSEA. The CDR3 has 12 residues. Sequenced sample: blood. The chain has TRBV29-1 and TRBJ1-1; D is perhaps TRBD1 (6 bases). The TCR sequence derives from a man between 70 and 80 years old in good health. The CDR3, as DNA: TGCAGCGCCTCCAGGGGGAACACTGAAGCTTTCTTT. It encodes CSASRGNTEAFF. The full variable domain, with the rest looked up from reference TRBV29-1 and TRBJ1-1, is SAVISQKPSRDICQRGTSLTIQCQVDSQVTMMFWYRQQPGQSLTLIATANQGSEATYESGFVIDKFPISRPNLTFSTLTVSNMSPEDSSIYLCSASRGNTEAFFGQGTRLTVV.